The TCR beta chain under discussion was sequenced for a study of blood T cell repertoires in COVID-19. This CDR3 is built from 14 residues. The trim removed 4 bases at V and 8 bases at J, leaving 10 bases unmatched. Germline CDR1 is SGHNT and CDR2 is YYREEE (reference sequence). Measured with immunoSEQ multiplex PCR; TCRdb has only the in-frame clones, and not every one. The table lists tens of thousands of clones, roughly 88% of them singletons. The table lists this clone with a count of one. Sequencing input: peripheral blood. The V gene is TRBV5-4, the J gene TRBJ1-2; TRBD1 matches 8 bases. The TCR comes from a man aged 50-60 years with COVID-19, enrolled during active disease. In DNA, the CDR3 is TGTGCCAGCAGCCAAGGACAGGGACGGTCCGGCTACACCTTC. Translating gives CASSQGQGRSGYTF. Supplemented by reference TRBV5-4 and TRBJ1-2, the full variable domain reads ETGVTQSPTHLIKTRGQQVTLRCSSQSGHNTVSWYQQALGQGPQFIFQYYREEENGRGNFPPRFSGLQFPNYSSELNVNALELDDSALYLCASSQGQGRSGYTFGSGTRLTVV.